This entry lists 13 T cell receptor beta chains sequenced from one sample in a study of cytomegalovirus exposure and HLA in healthy donors. PCR involved 60 Vbeta and 13 Jbeta primers. Generated by immunoSEQ multiplex PCR, the TCRdb table keeps only in-frame clones and is missing some. The sample holds 150,000 to 200,000 clones, about four fifths seen once. Source material: PBMCs. Receptors originate from a woman between 18 and 29 years old in good health and CMV-seropositive.

V and J are TRBV6-6 and TRBJ2-7, with TRBD1 as a possible D gene (5 bases). This CDR3 region has 15 residues. The V gene lost 4 bases and the J gene lost 0 bases, with 13 bases spanning the gap. Germline V lookup: CDR1 MNHNY, CDR2 SVGAGI (reference sequence). The chain's CDR3 is CASSSTVRSSYEQYF. The CDR3 nucleotides read TGTGCCAGCAGTTCGACAGTCCGTAGCTCCTACGAGCAGTACTTC.

The chain has TRBV30 and TRBJ1-6; TRBD1 aligns across 9 bases. CDR3 length: 13 residues. The germline V gene has CDR1 GTSNPN and CDR2 SVGIG (reference sequence). Unmatched junction bases numbered 12, after V lost 8 bases and J lost 13 bases. The CDR3 loop is CAGWTGAGVPLHF. In DNA, the CDR3 is TGTGCCGGGTGGACAGGGGCAGGGGTCCCCCTCCACTTT.

V usage is TRBV7-2 and J usage is TRBJ2-3, with unresolved D. Trimming pared 1 base from V and 2 bases from J, leaving 7 bases between. CDR3 length: 14 residues. Germline loops: CDR1 SGHTA, CDR2 FQGNSA. The CDR3 DNA reads TGTGCCAGCAGCTTAGTCCAGGACACAGATACGCAGTATTTT. Its translation is CASSLVQDTDTQYF. Based on the CDR3 plus reference TRBV7-2 and TRBJ2-3, the full variable domain is GAGVSQSPSNKVTEKGKDVELRCDPISGHTALYWYRQSLGQGLEFLIYFQGNSAPDKSGLPSDRFSAERTGGSVSTLTIQRTQQEDSAVYLCASSLVQDTDTQYFGPGTRLTVL.

This clone showed up just a few times. The rearrangement links TRBV6-6 to TRBJ1-5; D is perhaps TRBD1 (5 bases). Germline V CDR1 and CDR2: MNHNY, SVGAGI (reference sequence). V lost 0 bases and J lost 5, with 8 bases in between. The CDR3 covers 14 residues. The CDR3 region has the DNA TGTGCCAGCAGTTACTCGTCAGGGTATCAGCCCCAGCATTTT. Protein: CASSYSSGYQPQHF.

The chain links TRBV19 to TRBJ2-7; a weak D match, TRBD1 (5 bases). The V gene's germline CDR1 is LNHDA and CDR2 SQIVND (reference sequence). This CDR3 has 12 residues. Trimming pared 4 bases from V and 5 bases from J, leaving 9 bases between. The CDR3 DNA follows: TGTGCCAGTAGTACGAACAGGAACGAGCAGTACTTC. It codes for CASSTNRNEQYF.

J is TRBJ1-6 and V is TRBV6-4, with no clear D. V was pared by 9 bases and J by 0 bases, with 9 bases between. The CDR3 has 14 amino acids. CDR1 and CDR2 from the germline V gene are MRHNA and SNTAGT. For the CDR3, the DNA is TGTGCCAGGAGCCCACTCTCCTATAATTCACCCCTCCACTTT. Encoded protein: CARSPLSYNSPLHF.

This chain links TRBV5-5 with TRBJ2-1; 7 nucleotides agree with TRBD1. Germline V gene lookup returns CDR1 SGHKS and CDR2 YYEKEE (reference sequence). The CDR3 covers 17 residues. Trimming cost V 1 base and J 4 bases; bases outside gene matches: 11. CDR3 in amino acids: CASSLRTGRLGYNEQFF. Here the CDR3 DNA reads TGTGCCAGCAGCTTGAGGACAGGACGATTGGGATACAATGAGCAGTTCTTC.

This chain uses TRBV5-1 with TRBJ1-4; TRBD1 aligns across 10 bases. In germline, CDR1 is SGHRS, CDR2 YFSETQ. Trimming removed 3 bases from V and 7 bases from J; junction bases left unmatched: 3. The CDR3 consists of 14 residues. CDR3 nucleotide sequence: TGCGCCAGCAGCTCCGGGACAGGGGTTGAAAAACTGTTTTTT. Its translation is CASSSGTGVEKLFF.

The table lists this clone with a count of one. The chain employs TRBV11-2 and TRBJ2-1, with 7 bases identical to TRBD2. CDR3 size: 15 residues. Germline V gives CDR1 SGHAT, CDR2 FQNNGV. Trimming at V came to 1 base and at J to 2 bases, leaving 2 bases not matched to a gene. CDR3 sequence: CASSLGLAAYNEQFF. The CDR3 coding sequence is TGTGCCAGCAGCTTAGGGCTAGCGGCCTACAATGAGCAGTTCTTC.

Here the CDR3 DNA reads TGTGCCAGCAGTGAGGGGACAATTAGCAATCAGCCCCAGCATTTT. Translating gives CASSEGTISNQPQHF. J is TRBJ1-5 and V is TRBV6-1; possibly TRBD1 for D (6 bases). Germline CDR1 and CDR2: MNHNS and SASEGT. The CDR3 has 15 residues. Between the trimmed V and J ends, which lost 3 bases and 0 bases, there was a span of 9 bases.

V is TRBV28 and J is TRBJ1-6; weak D call: TRBD1 (5 bases). With 5 bases removed from V and 7 bases from J, the gap between germline ends came to 15 bases. This CDR3 spans 15 amino acids. The germline gives CDR1 MDHEN, CDR2 SYDVKM. The CDR3 protein is CASSKNRRGNSPLHF. In DNA form, the CDR3 reads TGTGCCAGCAGTAAAAACCGTCGGGGGAATTCACCCCTCCACTTT.

Remarks on this clone: This CDR3 is also generated by other DNA sequences in the sample. The chain combines TRBV6-1 with TRBJ1-2, with D possibly TRBD1 on 5 matching bases. From germline, CDR1 is MNHNS and CDR2 SASEGT. This CDR3 is 13 amino acids long. The V end lost 8 bases, the J end lost 4 bases, and 14 bases lay between the germline ends. In nucleotides, the CDR3 is TGTGCCAGCTCTCCCGATAGGGGCTATGGCTACACCTTC. It specifies CASSPDRGYGYTF.

This chain connects TRBV11-2 to TRBJ2-1, with TRBD2 identical over 12 bases. This CDR3 spans 16 amino acids. V shed 6 bases, J shed 9 bases, and the junction held 12 bases outside the gene matches. Germline assignment: CDR1 SGHAT and CDR2 FQNNGV. CDR3 residues: CASRALAGGRSSEQFF. The CDR3 nucleotides read TGTGCCAGCAGAGCGCTAGCGGGGGGGCGTAGTAGTGAGCAGTTCTTC.